The 17 T cell receptor beta chains presented below share a single source sample, sequenced in a study of cytomegalovirus exposure and HLA in healthy donors (dated by TCRdb to 2015 to 2018). Libraries were prepared through the immunoSEQ multiplex PCR assay. A mixture of 60 forward primers for TCR Vbeta segments and 13 reverse primers for TCR Jbeta segments was used in the multiplex PCR. Sourced from immuneACCESS, this table was stored by TCRdb with only in-frame sequences that have V and J called. A share of the clones is absent; for the studies checked, an unresolved V gene accounts for under half, and the remainder has no known explanation. This sample comprises around 120,000 clones, 70% to 85% of them detected only once. Over 1% of the sample comes from the top ten. The sequenced sample was PBMCs. The receptors shown here come from a boy between 5 and 17 years old in good health and CMV-seronegative.

The chain links TRBV6-6 to TRBJ1-4; unclear D gene. Trimming took 6 bases from V and 4 from J, leaving 9 bases between them. CDR1 MNHNY and CDR2 SVGAGI come from the germline V gene (reference sequence). The CDR3 is made up of 13 amino acids. The CDR3 protein is CASSSYYNEKLFF. DNA for the CDR3: TGTGCCAGCAGCTCGTATTATAATGAAAAACTGTTTTTT.

The chain employs TRBV27 and TRBJ2-3; no firm D call. Trimming left V 3 bases short and J 6 bases short, with 16 bases between. CDR3 size: 15 residues. In germline, CDR1 is MNHEY, CDR2 SMNVEV (reference sequence). The CDR3 here is CASSFAGSVPDTQYF. CDR3 nucleotides: TGTGCCAGCAGTTTTGCCGGGTCCGTGCCTGATACGCAGTATTTT.

The chain links TRBV2 to TRBJ1-4; 11 nucleotides line up with TRBD1. With V trimmed by 6 bases and J by 5 bases, 5 bases remained unmatched. This CDR3 has 15 residues. The V gene's germline CDR1 is SNHLY and CDR2 FYNNEI. In DNA form, the CDR3 reads TGTGCCAGCAGGGGGGACAGGGGGAAAAATGAAAAACTGTTTTTT. It codes for CASRGDRGKNEKLFF.

This clone was picked up a small number of times. V and J are TRBV1 and TRBJ2-5; the DNA was not compared with TRBD2, the D call given in the table. TRBV1 is a known pseudogene. This CDR3 contains 16 residues. CDR3 region: CTSSQEEDPGEETQYF. The CDR3, as DNA: TGCACCAGCAGCCAAGAGGAGGACCCGGGAGAAGAGACCCAGTACTTC.

In the case of this clone: One end of the junction fails to match germline, which may point to a read error. The rearrangement joins TRBV7-9 to TRBJ2-5, with 8 bases matching TRBD1. Germline V gene data show CDR1 as SEHNR and CDR2 as FQNEAQ (reference sequence). CDR3 length equals 16 residues. The CDR3 DNA reads as TGTTCCAGCAGCTTAGGCCCAGGGGGCGCAGAAGAGACCCAGTACTTC. Its protein is CSSSLGPGGAEETQYF. Based on the CDR3 plus reference TRBV7-9 and TRBJ2-5, the full variable domain is DTGVSQNPRHKITKRGQNVTFRCDPISEHNRLYWYRQTLGQGPEFLTYFQNEAQLEKSRLLSDRFSAERPKGSFSTLEIQRTEQGDSAMYLCSSSLGPGGAEETQYFGPGTRLLVL.

The gene calls are TRBV5-1 and TRBJ1-2, with 7 bases fitting TRBD1. The germline V gene has CDR1 SGHRS and CDR2 YFSETQ. The CDR3 sequence is 14 residues long. With 3 bases clipped from V and 6 bases from J, the junction kept 8 bases outside the gene matches. The chain's CDR3 is CASSWRGGSDGYTF. CDR3 DNA: TGCGCCAGCAGCTGGAGAGGGGGCTCGGATGGCTACACCTTC.

The chain carries TRBV25-1 and TRBJ2-4; 9 nucleotides line up with TRBD1. The germline V gene encodes CDR1 MGHDK and CDR2 SYGVNS. Trimming removed 5 bases from V and 14 bases from J; junction bases left unmatched: 7. The CDR3 length is 12 residues. The CDR3 reads CASSWRGQGKYF. CDR3 nucleotides: TGTGCCAGCAGTTGGAGGGGACAGGGTAAGTACTTC.

The chain carries TRBV15 and TRBJ1-5; a possible D gene is TRBD1 (5 bases). Germline CDR1 is LNHNV and CDR2 is YYDKDF (reference sequence). This CDR3 has 13 amino acids. Between the trimmed V and J ends, which lost 4 bases and 7 bases, there was a span of 11 bases. The CDR3 reads CATSTGREQPQHF. CDR3 nucleotides: TGTGCCACCAGCACAGGGCGGGAGCAGCCCCAGCATTTT.

V is TRBV15 and J is TRBJ1-4; tentatively, D is TRBD1 (5 bases). The germline CDR1 and CDR2 sequences are LNHNV and YYDKDF (reference sequence). The CDR3 contains 14 residues. V shed 6 bases and J shed 6 bases, with 14 bases lying between them. The CDR3 protein is CATRGPSLDEKLFF. For the CDR3, the DNA is TGTGCCACCAGGGGGCCATCGCTAGATGAAAAACTGTTTTTT.

This chain uses TRBV5-4 with TRBJ2-6; TRBD1 matches 9 bases. Germline-derived CDR1 and CDR2 are SGHNT and YYREEE (reference sequence). This CDR3 is 19 amino acids long. With V trimmed by 2 bases and J by 3 bases, 12 bases remained unmatched. This chain's CDR3 is CASSLPLTGGFYGANVLTF. The CDR3 bases are TGTGCCAGCAGCTTACCGCTGACAGGGGGGTTCTATGGGGCCAACGTCCTGACTTTC.

This clone has only one observation. The chain joins TRBV30 to TRBJ1-5, with TRBD1 identical over 7 bases. V lost 0 bases to trimming and J lost 7 bases; unmatched junction nucleotides: 9. CDR1 and CDR2 (germline): GTSNPN, SVGIG (reference sequence). The CDR3 spans 15 residues. This chain's CDR3 is CAWSVQRQGSQPQHF. In nucleotides, the CDR3 is TGTGCCTGGAGTGTACAAAGACAGGGAAGCCAGCCCCAGCATTTT.

V usage is TRBV27 and J usage is TRBJ1-4; 9 nucleotides line up with TRBD1. The CDR3 has 14 amino acids. Germline trimming cut 7 bases from V and 5 bases from J; bases unmatched to any gene: 5. Germline CDR1 is MNHEY and CDR2 is SMNVEV (reference sequence). As DNA, the CDR3 is TGTGCCAGCACCTCCGGGACAGGGAATGAAAAACTGTTTTTT. It specifies CASTSGTGNEKLFF.

CDR3 coding DNA: TGTGCCTGGAGCCAACGGGGGGGAGAGACCCAGTACTTC. Translating gives CAWSQRGGETQYF. V is TRBV30 and J is TRBJ2-5, with 8 bases that match TRBD2. Germline V gene lookup returns CDR1 GTSNPN and CDR2 SVGIG (reference sequence). The CDR3 runs to 13 residues. Germline trimming cut 3 bases from V and 4 bases from J; bases unmatched to any gene: 4.

V and J are TRBV5-1 and TRBJ2-1; TRBD2 matches 14 bases. Per germline, CDR1 SGHRS and CDR2 YFSETQ. The J segment lost 11 bases and the V segment lost 4 bases, leaving 8 bases of the junction unmatched. This CDR3 is built from 15 residues. The CDR3 DNA reads as TGCGCCAGCAGCGCGCCGGGACTAGCGGGGGTCAAGCAGTTCTTC. The encoded protein is CASSAPGLAGVKQFF.

This chain joins TRBV6-6 and TRBJ2-1, with 7 positions matching TRBD2. CDR1 is MNHNY and CDR2 is SVGAGI in the germline V gene (reference sequence). The ends lost 4 bases at V and 0 bases at J; junction bases unmatched: 3. The CDR3 totals 15 residues. CDR3 bases: TGTGCCAGCAGTTCTAGCGGTTCCTCCTACAATGAGCAGTTCTTC. It translates to CASSSSGSSYNEQFF.

V is TRBV2 and J is TRBJ2-7; 7 bases align to TRBD1. The CDR3 spans 14 residues. Germline V gene data show CDR1 as SNHLY and CDR2 as FYNNEI. The ends lost 5 bases at V and 2 bases at J; junction bases unmatched: 6. The CDR3 DNA reads as TGTGCCAGCAGTTCCGGACAGGTAACCTACGAGCAGTACTTC. Translation: CASSSGQVTYEQYF.

The gene calls are TRBV7-9 and TRBJ2-3, with 10 bases aligning to TRBD2. The CDR3 extends over 18 amino acids. CDR1 and CDR2 (germline): SEHNR, FQNEAQ (reference sequence). V lost 3 bases, J lost 1 base, and 10 bases stayed unmatched. Written as DNA, the CDR3 is TGTGCCAGCAGCTTGCGACTAGCGGGCCCCGAGGGCACAGATACGCAGTATTTT. Its translation: CASSLRLAGPEGTDTQYF.